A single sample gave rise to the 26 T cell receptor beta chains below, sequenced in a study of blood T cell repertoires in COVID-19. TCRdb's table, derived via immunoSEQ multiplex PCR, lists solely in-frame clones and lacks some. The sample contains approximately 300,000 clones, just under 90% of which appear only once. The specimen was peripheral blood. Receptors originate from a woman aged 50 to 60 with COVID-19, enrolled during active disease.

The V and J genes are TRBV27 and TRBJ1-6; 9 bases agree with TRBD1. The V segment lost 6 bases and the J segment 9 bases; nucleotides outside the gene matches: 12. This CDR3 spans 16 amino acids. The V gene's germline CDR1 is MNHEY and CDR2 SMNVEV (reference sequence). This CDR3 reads CASRQGAGVGSSPLHF. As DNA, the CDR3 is TGTGCCAGCAGACAGGGGGCAGGGGTTGGAAGTTCACCCCTCCACTTT.

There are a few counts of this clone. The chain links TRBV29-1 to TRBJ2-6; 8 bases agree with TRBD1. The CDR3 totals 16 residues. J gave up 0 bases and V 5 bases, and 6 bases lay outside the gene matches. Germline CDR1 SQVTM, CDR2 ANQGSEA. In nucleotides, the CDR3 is TGCAGCGTTTCGACAGGGGCTCACTCTGGGGCCAACGTCCTGACTTTC. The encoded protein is CSVSTGAHSGANVLTF.

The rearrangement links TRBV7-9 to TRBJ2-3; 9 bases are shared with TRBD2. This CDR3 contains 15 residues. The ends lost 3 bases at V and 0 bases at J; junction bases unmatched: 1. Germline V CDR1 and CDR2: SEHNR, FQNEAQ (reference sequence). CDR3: CASSFAGGSTDTQYF. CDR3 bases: TGTGCCAGCAGCTTCGCGGGAGGGAGCACAGATACGCAGTATTTT.

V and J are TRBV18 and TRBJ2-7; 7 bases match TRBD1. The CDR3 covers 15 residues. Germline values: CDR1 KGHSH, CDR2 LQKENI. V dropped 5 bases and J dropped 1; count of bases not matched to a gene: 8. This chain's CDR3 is CASSSTGVLSYEQYF. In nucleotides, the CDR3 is TGTGCCAGCTCATCAACAGGGGTCCTGTCCTACGAGCAGTACTTC.

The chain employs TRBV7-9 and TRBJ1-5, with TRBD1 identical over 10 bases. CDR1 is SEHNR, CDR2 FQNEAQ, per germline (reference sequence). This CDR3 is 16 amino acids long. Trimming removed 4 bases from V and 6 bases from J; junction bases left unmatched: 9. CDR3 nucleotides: TGTGCCAGCAGCTCTAGCGGGACAGGGGTTTTTCAGCCCCAGCATTTT. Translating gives CASSSSGTGVFQPQHF.

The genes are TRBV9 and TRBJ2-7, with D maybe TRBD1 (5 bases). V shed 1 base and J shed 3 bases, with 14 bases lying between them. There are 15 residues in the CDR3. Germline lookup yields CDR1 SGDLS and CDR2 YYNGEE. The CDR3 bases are TGTGCCAGCAGCGTAAGTGAGAACAGGAACTACGAGCAGTACTTC. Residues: CASSVSENRNYEQYF.

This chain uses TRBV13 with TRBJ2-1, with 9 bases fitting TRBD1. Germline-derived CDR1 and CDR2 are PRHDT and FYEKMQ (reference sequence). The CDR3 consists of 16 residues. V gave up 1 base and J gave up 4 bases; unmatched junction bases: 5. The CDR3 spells CASSLVGTGNYNEQFF. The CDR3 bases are TGTGCCAGCAGCTTAGTAGGGACAGGGAATTACAATGAGCAGTTCTTC.

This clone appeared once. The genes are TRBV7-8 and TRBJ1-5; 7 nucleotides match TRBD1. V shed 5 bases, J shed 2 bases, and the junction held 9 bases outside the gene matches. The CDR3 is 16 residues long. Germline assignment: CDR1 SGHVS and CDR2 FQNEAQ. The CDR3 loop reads CASSVGTAKGNQPQHF. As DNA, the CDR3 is TGTGCCAGCAGCGTCGGGACAGCCAAGGGCAATCAGCCCCAGCATTTT.

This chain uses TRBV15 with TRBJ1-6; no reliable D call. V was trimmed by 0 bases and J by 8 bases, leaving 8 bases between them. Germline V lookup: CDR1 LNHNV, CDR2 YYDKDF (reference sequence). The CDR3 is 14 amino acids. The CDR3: CATSRETSYSPLHF. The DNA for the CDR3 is TGTGCCACCAGCAGAGAGACATCCTATTCACCCCTCCACTTT.

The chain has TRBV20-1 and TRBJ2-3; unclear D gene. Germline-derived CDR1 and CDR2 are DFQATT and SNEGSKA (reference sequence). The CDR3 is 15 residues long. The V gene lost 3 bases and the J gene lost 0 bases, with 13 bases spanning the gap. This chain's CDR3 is CSASGRGPSTDTQYF. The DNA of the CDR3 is TGCAGTGCTAGTGGTCGCGGCCCTAGCACAGATACGCAGTATTTT.

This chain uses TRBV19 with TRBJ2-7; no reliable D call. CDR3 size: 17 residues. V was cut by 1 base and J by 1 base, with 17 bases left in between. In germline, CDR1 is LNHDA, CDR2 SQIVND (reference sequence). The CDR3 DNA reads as TGTGCCAGTAGTATAGGGCAGGTCGACCGTTGGTCCTACGAGCAGTACTTC. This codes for CASSIGQVDRWSYEQYF.

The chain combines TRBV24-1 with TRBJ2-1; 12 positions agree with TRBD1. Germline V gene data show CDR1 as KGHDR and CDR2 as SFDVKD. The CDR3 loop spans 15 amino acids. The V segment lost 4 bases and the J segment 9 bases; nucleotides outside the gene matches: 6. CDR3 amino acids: CATSDPGTGGVEQFF. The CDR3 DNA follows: TGTGCCACCAGTGACCCGGGGACAGGGGGCGTTGAGCAGTTCTTC.

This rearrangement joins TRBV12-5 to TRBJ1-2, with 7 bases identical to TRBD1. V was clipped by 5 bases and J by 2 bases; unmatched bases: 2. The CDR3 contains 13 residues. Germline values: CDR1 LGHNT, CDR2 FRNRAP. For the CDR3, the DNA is TGTGCTAGTGGTCTACAGGGGAACTATGGCTACACCTTC. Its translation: CASGLQGNYGYTF.

CDR3 sequence reads: CASSSQGARTEAFF. CDR3 nucleotide sequence: TGTGCCAGCAGCTCACAGGGGGCGAGGACTGAAGCTTTCTTT. V and J are TRBV7-9 and TRBJ1-1, with 9 nucleotides matching TRBD1. The CDR3 extends over 14 amino acids. Germline assignment: CDR1 SEHNR and CDR2 FQNEAQ (reference sequence). The trim removed 4 bases at V and 5 bases at J, leaving 5 bases unmatched. Supplemented by reference TRBV7-9 and TRBJ1-1, the full variable domain reads DTGVSQNPRHKITKRGQNVTFRCDPISEHNRLYWYRQTLGQGPEFLTYFQNEAQLEKSRLLSDRFSAERPKGSFSTLEIQRTEQGDSAMYLCASSSQGARTEAFFGQGTRLTVV.

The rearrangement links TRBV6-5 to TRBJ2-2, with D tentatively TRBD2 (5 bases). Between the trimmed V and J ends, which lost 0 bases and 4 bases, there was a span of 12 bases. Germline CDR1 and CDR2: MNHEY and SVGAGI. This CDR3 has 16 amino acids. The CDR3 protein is CASSYSPGEGTGELFF. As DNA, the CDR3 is TGTGCCAGCAGTTACTCCCCCGGGGAAGGCACCGGGGAGCTGTTTTTT.

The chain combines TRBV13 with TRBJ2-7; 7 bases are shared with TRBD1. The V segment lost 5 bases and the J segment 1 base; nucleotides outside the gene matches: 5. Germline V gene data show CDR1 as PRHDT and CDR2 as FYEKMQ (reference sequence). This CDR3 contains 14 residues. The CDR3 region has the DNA TGTGCCAGCAGCACCGACAGGGTTTCCTACGAGCAGTACTTC. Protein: CASSTDRVSYEQYF. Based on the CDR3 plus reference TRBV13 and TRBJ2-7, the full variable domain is AAGVIQSPRHLIKEKRETATLKCYPIPRHDTVYWYQQGPGQDPQFLISFYEKMQSDKGSIPDRFSAQQFSDYHSELNMSSLELGDSALYFCASSTDRVSYEQYFGPGTRLTVT.

The CDR3 loop is CASSIRQRGYGYTF. The DNA for the CDR3 is TGTGCCAGTAGTATACGACAGAGAGGATATGGCTACACCTTC. The chain uses TRBV19 and TRBJ1-2; tentative D call: TRBD1 (5 bases). The V and J ends lost 2 bases and 5 bases respectively, with 12 bases between them. The CDR3 runs 14 residues. Germline V lookup: CDR1 LNHDA, CDR2 SQIVND (reference sequence). Based on the CDR3 plus reference TRBV19 and TRBJ1-2, the full variable domain is DGGITQSPKYLFRKEGQNVTLSCEQNLNHDAMYWYRQDPGQGLRLIYYSQIVNDFQKGDIAEGYSVSREKKESFPLTVTSAQKNPTAFYLCASSIRQRGYGYTFGSGTRLTVV.

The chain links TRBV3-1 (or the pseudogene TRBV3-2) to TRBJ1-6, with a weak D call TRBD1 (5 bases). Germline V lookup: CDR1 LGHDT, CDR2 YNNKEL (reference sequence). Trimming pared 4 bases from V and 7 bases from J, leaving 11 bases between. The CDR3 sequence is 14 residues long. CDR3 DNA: TGTGCCAGCAGCCCTCAGGGCCCAAATTCACCCCTCCACTTT. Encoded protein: CASSPQGPNSPLHF.

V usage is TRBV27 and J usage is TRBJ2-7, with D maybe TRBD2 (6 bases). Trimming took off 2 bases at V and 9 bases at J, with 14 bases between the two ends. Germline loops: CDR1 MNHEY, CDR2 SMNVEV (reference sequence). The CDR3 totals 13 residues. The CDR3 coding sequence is TGTGCCAGCAGTTTAGGGACTTCCCTCGGGCAGTACTTC. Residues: CASSLGTSLGQYF.

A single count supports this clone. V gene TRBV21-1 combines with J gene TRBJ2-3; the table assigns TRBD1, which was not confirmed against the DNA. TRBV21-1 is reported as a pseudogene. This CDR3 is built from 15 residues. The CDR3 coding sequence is TGTGCCAGCAGCCCGAGGGGGCTTGGCACAGATACGCAGTATTTT. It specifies CASSPRGLGTDTQYF.

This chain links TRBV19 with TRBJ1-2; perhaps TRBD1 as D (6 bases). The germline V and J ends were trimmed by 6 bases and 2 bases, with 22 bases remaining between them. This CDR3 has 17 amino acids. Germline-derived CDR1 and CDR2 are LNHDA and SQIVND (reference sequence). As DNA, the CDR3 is TGTGCCAGTAGCTTGACCGGGACATCGATAAGAAACTATGGCTACACCTTC. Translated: CASSLTGTSIRNYGYTF.

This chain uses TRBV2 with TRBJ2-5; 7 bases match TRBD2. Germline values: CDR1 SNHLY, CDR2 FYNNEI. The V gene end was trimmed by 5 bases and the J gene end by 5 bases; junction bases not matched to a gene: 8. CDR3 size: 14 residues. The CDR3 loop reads CASSPGGSRETQYF. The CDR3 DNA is TGTGCCAGCAGTCCCGGCGGGAGCAGGGAGACCCAGTACTTC. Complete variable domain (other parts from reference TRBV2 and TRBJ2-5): EPEVTQTPSHQVTQMGQEVILRCVPISNHLYFYWYRQILGQKVEFLVSFYNNEISEKSEIFDDQFSVERPDGSNFTLKIRSTKLEDSAMYFCASSPGGSRETQYFGPGTRLLVL.

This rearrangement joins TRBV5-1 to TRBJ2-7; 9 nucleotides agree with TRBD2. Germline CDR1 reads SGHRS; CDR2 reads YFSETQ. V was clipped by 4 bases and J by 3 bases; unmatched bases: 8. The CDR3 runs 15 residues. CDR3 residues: CASSPPGLAGYEQYF. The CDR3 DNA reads TGCGCCAGCAGCCCCCCGGGACTAGCAGGCTACGAGCAGTACTTC.

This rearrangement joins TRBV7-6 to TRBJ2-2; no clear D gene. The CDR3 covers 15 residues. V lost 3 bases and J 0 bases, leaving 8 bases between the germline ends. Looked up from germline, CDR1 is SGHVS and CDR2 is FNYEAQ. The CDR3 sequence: CASSFDGANTGELFF. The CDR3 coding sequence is TGTGCCAGCAGCTTCGACGGAGCGAACACCGGGGAGCTGTTTTTT.

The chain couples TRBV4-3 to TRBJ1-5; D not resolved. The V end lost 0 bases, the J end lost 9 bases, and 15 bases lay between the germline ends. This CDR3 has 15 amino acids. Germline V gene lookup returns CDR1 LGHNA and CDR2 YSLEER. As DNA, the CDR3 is TGCGCCAGCAGCCAAGACCGAGGGTTCCTAGCGCCCCAGCATTTT. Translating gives CASSQDRGFLAPQHF.

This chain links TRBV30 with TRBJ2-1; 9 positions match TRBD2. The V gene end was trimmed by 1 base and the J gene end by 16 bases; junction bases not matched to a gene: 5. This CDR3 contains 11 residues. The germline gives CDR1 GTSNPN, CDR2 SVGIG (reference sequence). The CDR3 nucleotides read TGTGCCTGGAGTGGAGGGACTAGCATCTTCTTC. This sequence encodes CAWSGGTSIFF.